Shown below are 27 T cell receptor beta chains from a single sample sequenced in a study of tumor-infiltrating lymphocytes in oesophageal squamous cell carcinoma. TCRdb ran MiXCR on the PCR reads and lists one entry per CDR3 protein. The table records 10,000 to 15,000 distinct CDR3 sequences, approximately 53% of them present only once. The specimen sequenced was esophageal tumor tissue. These TCRs come from a male donor with esophageal squamous cell carcinoma.

This clonotype was counted between two and nine times. The chain has TRBV7-6 and TRBJ2-1; D ambiguous. Trimming removed 0 bases at V and 7 bases at J, with 13 bases between. There are 15 residues in the CDR3. Germline CDR1 SGHVS, CDR2 FNYEAQ. The CDR3: CASSLAPGSYNEQFF. Written as DNA, the CDR3 is TGTGCCAGCAGCTTAGCGCCAGGTAGCTATAATGAGCAGTTCTTC.

The rearrangement links TRBV10-2 to TRBJ2-2; 8 bases map to TRBD2. CDR3 length equals 15 residues. CDR1 is WSHSY, CDR2 SAAADI, per germline. Trimming cost V 3 bases and J 3 bases; bases outside gene matches: 3. Here the CDR3 reads CASSDTGLDTGELFF. CDR3 sequence (DNA): TGCGCCAGCAGTGATACGGGACTAGACACCGGGGAGCTGTTTTTT.

V usage is TRBV12-3 or TRBV12-4 and J usage is TRBJ2-4; 12 bases map to TRBD2. V lost 4 bases to trimming and J lost 13 bases; unmatched junction nucleotides: 11. The CDR3 is 15 residues long. CDR3 loop: CASSSRLAGALSQYF. For the CDR3, the DNA is TGTGCCAGCAGTTCACGACTAGCGGGGGCCCTTTCCCAGTACTTC.

V gene TRBV7-8 combines with J gene TRBJ2-1, with TRBD2 matching 8 bases. The J call may be wrong; the DNA end is better matched by TRBJ2-5. The CDR3 consists of 15 residues. Germline V lookup: CDR1 SGHVS, CDR2 FQNEAQ. The CDR3 DNA sequence: TGTGCCAGCAGCTTAGACGGGGGGGCCGGCGAGACCCAGTACTTC. This encodes CASSLDGGAGETQYF.

This clonotype was seen only a few times. The chain couples TRBV7-3 to TRBJ2-5; 9 positions match TRBD1. From germline, CDR1 is SGHTA and CDR2 FQGTGA. J was trimmed by 5 bases and V by 5 bases; bases with no gene match: 6. This CDR3 contains 14 residues. CDR3 protein: CASSLQGAGETQYF. For the CDR3, the DNA is TGTGCCAGCAGCCTACAGGGGGCTGGGGAGACCCAGTACTTC.

The V gene is TRBV11-2, the J gene TRBJ2-7, with 9 positions matching TRBD1. The DNA end favors TRBJ2-5, so the J call may be wrong. Germline lookup yields CDR1 SGHAT and CDR2 FQNNGV. The CDR3 extends over 14 amino acids. CDR3 sequence: CASSLTGGGETQYF. The DNA for the CDR3 is TGTGCCAGCAGCTTAACAGGGGGCGGAGAGACCCAGTACTTC.

This clonotype occurred many times. The V and J genes are TRBV7-6 and TRBJ2-5; maybe TRBD2 (6 bases). The CDR3 is made up of 16 amino acids. V lost 5 bases and J 11 bases, leaving 27 bases between the germline ends. Germline V lookup: CDR1 SGHVS, CDR2 FNYEAQ. The CDR3 nucleotides are TGTGCCAGCAGCCCTATTTATGCCGGGGGTCGTAATGAGCAGTACTTC. Protein: CASSPIYAGGRNEQYF.

For this clonotype: Just one base apart from a much larger clone, this may be a read error. This chain links TRBV14 with TRBJ2-1; a weak D match, TRBD1 (5 bases). Germline CDR1 and CDR2: SGHDN and FVKESK. V dropped 3 bases and J dropped 10 bases, with 10 bases sitting between them. CDR3 length: 12 amino acids. The CDR3 nucleotides read TGTGCCAGCAGCCACGACAGATACGAGCAGTTCTTC. Translation gives CASSHDRYEQFF.

The chain uses TRBV12-3 or TRBV12-4 and TRBJ2-1; D not certain. The closer fit of TRBJ2-5 to the DNA end suggests the J call may be wrong. The length of the CDR3 is 14 residues. CDR3 sequence reads: CASSLSRLQETQYF. The CDR3 coding sequence is TGTGCCAGCAGTTTAAGCCGGCTACAAGAGACCCAGTACTTC.

The rearrangement uses TRBV7-2 and TRBJ2-1; 7 nucleotides line up with TRBD1. This CDR3 contains 16 residues. J gave up 1 base and V 2 bases, and 5 bases lay outside the gene matches. Germline-derived CDR1 and CDR2 are SGHTA and FQGNSA. In DNA, the CDR3 is TGTGCCAGCAGCTTAATTGGGACAGCATCCTACAATGAGCAGTTCTTC. It is translated as CASSLIGTASYNEQFF.

This sequence joins TRBV18 and TRBJ1-2; 8 nucleotides agree with TRBD1. The CDR3 extends over 16 amino acids. The trim removed 5 bases at V and 0 bases at J, leaving 8 bases unmatched. CDR1 and CDR2 from the germline V gene are KGHSH and LQKENI. The CDR3 sequence is CASSATGEAANYGYTF. In nucleotides, the CDR3 is TGTGCCAGCTCAGCGACAGGGGAGGCAGCTAACTATGGCTACACCTTC.

This clonotype appeared a single time. V usage is TRBV28 and J usage is TRBJ2-3; the match to TRBD2 covers 7 bases. CDR3 length: 16 amino acids. Germline CDR1 is MDHEN and CDR2 is SYDVKM. The V gene end was trimmed by 4 bases and the J gene end by 0 bases; junction bases not matched to a gene: 7. The CDR3 bases are TGTGCCAGCAGTTGGACTAGGGGCTCTAGCACAGATACGCAGTATTTT. This sequence encodes CASSWTRGSSTDTQYF.

Regarding this clonotype: A much larger clone differs by one base, so this may be a read error. The chain links TRBV6-6 to TRBJ1-2; tentatively, D is TRBD1 (6 bases). CDR1 is MNHNY and CDR2 is SVGAGI in the germline V gene (reference sequence). The CDR3 extends over 12 amino acids. The CDR3 nucleotides are TGTGCCAGCGAGGGGGGGTTGGGTGGCTACAACTTC. Translating it yields CASEGGLGGYNF.

The V and J genes are TRBV12-3 or TRBV12-4 and TRBJ2-7; D is tentatively TRBD1 or TRBD2 (7 bases each). Trimming stripped 6 bases from V and 3 bases from J, with 15 bases between. CDR3 length equals 14 residues. CDR3 DNA sequence: TGTGCCAGCAGCCGCGGGGGACAGCACTACGAGCAGTACTTC. Amino acid sequence: CASSRGGQHYEQYF.

This clonotype was counted between two and nine times. The V call is TRBV7-2, the J call TRBJ1-2; 10 bases match TRBD1. The CDR3 is 14 residues long. The ends lost 5 bases at V and 4 bases at J; junction bases unmatched: 4. Germline CDR1 SGHTA, CDR2 FQGNSA. Written as DNA, the CDR3 is TGTGCCAGCAGCCTGGGACAGGGGAGCTATGGCTACACCTTC. Translation gives CASSLGQGSYGYTF. The full variable domain, with the rest looked up from reference TRBV7-2 and TRBJ1-2, is GAGVSQSPSNKVTEKGKDVELRCDPISGHTALYWYRQSLGQGLEFLIYFQGNSAPDKSGLPSDRFSAERTGGSVSTLTIQRTQQEDSAVYLCASSLGQGSYGYTFGSGTRLTVV.

This clonotype was seen more than once but under ten times. The genes are TRBV7-3 and TRBJ2-7; D remains unclear. The J call is uncertain, as TRBJ2-5 better fits the DNA end. Per germline, CDR1 SGHTA and CDR2 FQGTGA. The CDR3 has 12 amino acids. This chain's CDR3 is CASSLNGETQYF. In DNA form, the CDR3 reads TGTGCCAGCAGCTTAAACGGAGAGACCCAGTACTTC.

In the case of this clonotype: As the CDR3 is not closed by the conserved phenylalanine or tryptophan, this likely results from a read error. Because the CDR3's place on the DNA is in doubt, the DNA is left out and the CDR3 is given as listed by TCRdb. V is TRBV10-3 and J is TRBJ2-6; the table assigns TRBD1, which was not confirmed against the DNA. CDR1 and CDR2 from the germline V gene are ENHRY and SYGVKD. The CDR3 is 13 residues long, counting both termini. The CDR3 spells CAIRDSYEQYFGA.

This chain links TRBV7-9 with TRBJ2-4, with D possibly matching TRBD2 (6 bases). Germline values: CDR1 SEHNR, CDR2 FQNEAQ (reference sequence). V lost 1 base and J lost 13, with 17 bases in between. This CDR3 is built from 14 residues. CDR3 in DNA: TGTGCCAGCAGCTTAGTCCCCAGCGGGTCTGGGCAGTACTTC. Its protein product is CASSLVPSGSGQYF.

This clonotype was observed a few times. At one end the junction does not follow the germline gene, possibly because of a read error. This rearrangement joins TRBV4-2 to TRBJ2-6; 8 bases are a match to TRBD1. This CDR3 comprises 14 residues. Germline V lookup: CDR1 LGHNA, CDR2 YNFKEQ. In DNA form, the CDR3 reads TGTGCCAGCAGTTGGACAGGGTCGAATTCACCCCTCCACTTC. Its protein product is CASSWTGSNSPLHF.

This clonotype has more than one count but fewer than ten. The chain uses TRBV5-6 and TRBJ2-5; 7 nucleotides match TRBD1. Germline V gene sequence: CDR1 SGHDT, CDR2 YYEEEE. V shed 4 bases, J shed 5 bases, and the junction held 8 bases outside the gene matches. The CDR3 runs 14 residues. DNA of the CDR3: TGTGCCAGCAGCACGAACAGGGGTGGCGAGACCCAGTACTTC. The encoded protein is CASSTNRGGETQYF.

This clonotype was seen once. The chain couples TRBV7-6 to TRBJ2-7; 7 bases are shared with TRBD2. The J call could be wrong; TRBJ2-1 is a better fit for the DNA end. CDR3 size: 17 residues. Germline loops: CDR1 SGHVS, CDR2 FNYEAQ. The CDR3 DNA is TGTGCCAGCAGCTTAGAACTAGCGAGCCACTTTTACAATGAGCAGTTCTTC. Its protein product is CASSLELASHFYNEQFF.

The J gene is TRBJ2-3, the V gene TRBV7-2; the match to TRBD2 covers 8 bases. The J call is doubtful: the DNA matches TRBJ2-5 better. CDR3 size: 14 residues. The germline V gene encodes CDR1 SGHTA and CDR2 FQGNSA. CDR3 DNA sequence: TGTGCCAGCAGCTTAGCTAGCGGGGACCGCGCCCAGTACTTC. It yields the protein CASSLASGDRAQYF.

The gene calls are TRBV28 and TRBJ2-7; 11 bases map to TRBD1. The end of the DNA is better explained by TRBJ2-1, so the J call may be wrong. Per the germline V gene, CDR1 is MDHEN and CDR2 is SYDVKM. The CDR3 is 15 amino acids. Written as DNA, the CDR3 is TGTGCCAGCAGTTTTAGGGACAGGGGGTTCAGTGAGCAGTTCTTC. As protein: CASSFRDRGFSEQFF.

The sample holds many counts of this clonotype. CDR3 sequence: CASSPLVGVLGTDTQYF. CDR3 nucleotide sequence: TGTGCCAGCAGCCCCCTCGTTGGGGTCCTTGGCACAGATACGCAGTATTTT. The chain joins TRBV27 to TRBJ2-3, with unresolved D. Per the germline V gene, CDR1 is MNHEY and CDR2 is SMNVEV (reference sequence). V lost 6 bases, J lost 1 base, and 20 bases lay in between. The CDR3 sequence is 17 residues long.

The V gene is TRBV7-6, the J gene TRBJ2-5; 9 bases are a match to TRBD2. This CDR3 has 15 residues. The J segment lost 11 bases and the V segment lost 1 base, leaving 11 bases of the junction unmatched. The germline gives CDR1 SGHVS, CDR2 FNYEAQ. The chain's CDR3 is CASSLGWREGNEQYF. The CDR3 DNA follows: TGTGCCAGCAGCTTAGGGTGGCGGGAGGGCAATGAGCAGTACTTC.

The rearrangement joins TRBV7-2 to TRBJ2-1, with 8 bases matching TRBD1. The J call is in doubt because the DNA end fits TRBJ2-5 better. This CDR3 has 15 residues. CDR1 is SGHTA, CDR2 FQGNSA, per germline. The CDR3 coding sequence is TGTGCCAGCAGCTTAGGGACAGGGAGCCAAGAGACCCAGTACTTC. Protein: CASSLGTGSQETQYF.

The CDR3 spells CASSLGQGDNSPLHF. CDR3 nucleotide sequence: TGTGCCAGCAGCTTAGGACAGGGGGACAATTCACCCCTCCACTTT. The chain is built from TRBV7-2 and TRBJ1-6; TRBD1 agrees at 9 bases. CDR1 and CDR2 (germline): SGHTA, FQGNSA. The CDR3 contains 15 residues. V lost 1 base and J lost 7; bases outside the gene matches: 2.